Shown below are 16 T cell receptor beta chains from a single sample sequenced in a study of OX40 agonist ivuxolimab in advanced cancers. Generated by immunoSEQ multiplex PCR, the TCRdb table keeps only in-frame clones and is missing some. The sample lists 65,000 to 95,000 clones, around 90% occurring once. The sample in question was CD4+ or CD8+ T cells sorted from blood, obtained in a trial of the OX40 agonist ivuxolimab. The receptors stem from an adult with an advanced solid tumor such as melanoma, head and neck, liver or kidney cancer.

In this sample, this clone turned up once. This rearrangement joins TRBV5-1 to TRBJ2-7, with D possibly matching TRBD2 (6 bases). CDR1 is SGHRS and CDR2 is YFSETQ in the germline V gene. The CDR3 is 16 residues long. Trimming cost V 4 bases and J 1 base, with 18 bases left between them. CDR3 sequence (DNA): TGCGCCAGCAGCCCAGAAAGCAGGAGGGCATCCTACGAGCAGTACTTC. This sequence encodes CASSPESRRASYEQYF. Filled out from reference TRBV5-1 and TRBJ2-7, the complete variable domain reads KAGVTQTPRYLIKTRGQQVTLSCSPISGHRSVSWYQQTPGQGLQFLFEYFSETQRNKGNFPGRFSGRQFSNSRSEMNVSTLELGDSALYLCASSPESRRASYEQYFGPGTRLTVT.

This clone was detected once. The gene calls are TRBV7-2 and TRBJ2-2; 9 positions match TRBD2. Germline CDR1 reads SGHTA; CDR2 reads FQGNSA. The CDR3 is 17 amino acids. The J segment lost 6 bases and the V segment lost 2 bases, leaving 10 bases of the junction unmatched. CDR3 region: CASSLMISGSGAGELFF. The CDR3 DNA is TGTGCCAGCAGCTTAATGATTAGCGGGAGTGGTGCCGGGGAGCTGTTTTTT.

This clone was seen only a few times. The rearrangement joins TRBV27 to TRBJ1-4; possibly TRBD1 for D (5 bases). The length of the CDR3 is 14 residues. CDR1 and CDR2 from the germline V gene are MNHEY and SMNVEV (reference sequence). The V and J ends lost 7 bases and 7 bases respectively, with 16 bases between them. In DNA form, the CDR3 reads TGTGCCAGCAAGCGGGCCAGGGTCGGTGAAAAACTGTTTTTT. Amino acids: CASKRARVGEKLFF.

The gene calls are TRBV7-9 and TRBJ2-5; 12 bases agree with TRBD1. This CDR3 has 15 residues. The ends lost 5 bases at V and 3 bases at J; junction bases unmatched: 4. Germline CDR1 and CDR2: SEHNR and FQNEAQ (reference sequence). CDR3 nucleotides: TGTGCCAGCAGCGCGGGACAGGGGGCGAAAGAGACCCAGTACTTC. It is translated as CASSAGQGAKETQYF. Combining the CDR3 with reference TRBV7-9 and TRBJ2-5 gives the whole variable domain DTGVSQNPRHKITKRGQNVTFRCDPISEHNRLYWYRQTLGQGPEFLTYFQNEAQLEKSRLLSDRFSAERPKGSFSTLEIQRTEQGDSAMYLCASSAGQGAKETQYFGPGTRLLVL.

V is TRBV11-1 and J is TRBJ2-2, with TRBD1 identical over 7 bases. This CDR3 contains 15 residues. The V gene end was trimmed by 7 bases and the J gene end by 5 bases; junction bases not matched to a gene: 10. CDR1 is SGHAT, CDR2 FQDESV, per germline (reference sequence). In nucleotides, the CDR3 is TGTGCCAGCACCTCGAACAGGGGCGGGACCGGGGAGCTGTTTTTT. Translated, it gives CASTSNRGGTGELFF. Full variable domain (missing parts from reference TRBV11-1 and TRBJ2-2): EAEVAQSPRYKITEKSQAVAFWCDPISGHATLYWYRQILGQGPELLVQFQDESVVDDSQLPKDRFSAERLKGVDSTLKIQPAELGDSAMYLCASTSNRGGTGELFFGEGSRLTVL.

The chain couples TRBV6-6 to TRBJ2-5, with TRBD2 matching over 8 bases. The J segment lost 4 bases and the V segment lost 5 bases, leaving 6 bases of the junction unmatched. CDR3 length equals 14 residues. Germline V gene data show CDR1 as MNHNY and CDR2 as SVGAGI (reference sequence). CDR3 protein: CASSTSAGGETQYF. CDR3 coding DNA: TGTGCCAGCAGTACGAGCGCGGGAGGAGAGACCCAGTACTTC.

The chain employs TRBV7-2 and TRBJ2-1; 7 bases are a match to TRBD2. J gave up 4 bases and V 3 bases, and 6 bases lay outside the gene matches. The CDR3 consists of 15 residues. CDR1 and CDR2 (germline): SGHTA, FQGNSA. This CDR3 is CASSFGGSPYNEQFF. The CDR3 DNA reads as TGTGCCAGCAGCTTTGGCGGGAGCCCATACAATGAGCAGTTCTTC.

V usage is TRBV28 and J usage is TRBJ2-1; a possible D gene is TRBD1 (5 bases). The V gene lost 6 bases and the J gene lost 1 base, with 13 bases spanning the gap. This CDR3 has 15 amino acids. Per the germline V gene, CDR1 is MDHEN and CDR2 is SYDVKM. DNA of the CDR3: TGTGCCAGCAGCAGCCAGGGTAAATCCTACAATGAGCAGTTCTTC. Encoded protein: CASSSQGKSYNEQFF.

CDR3 sequence (DNA): TGCGCCAGCAGTCAGAAGCGGGAGCAGTACTTC. Its protein is CASSQKREQYF. J is TRBJ2-7 and V is TRBV23-1; maybe TRBD2 (5 bases). TRBV23-1 is assigned to the ORF class and has an uncertain function. The CDR3 is made up of 11 amino acids. Trimming left V 3 bases short and J 7 bases short, with 7 bases between.

The chain combines TRBV7-9 with TRBJ2-5; 8 bases are a match to TRBD1. Germline CDR1 and CDR2: SEHNR and FQNEAQ (reference sequence). Trimming removed 4 bases from V and 4 bases from J; junction bases left unmatched: 11. The CDR3 has 16 residues. CDR3 in amino acids: CASSSQGASTLETQYF. CDR3 sequence (DNA): TGTGCCAGCAGCTCGCAGGGGGCGAGCACTTTAGAGACCCAGTACTTC.

The chain has TRBV7-3 and TRBJ1-2, with D perhaps TRBD1 (5 bases). The CDR3 is 13 residues long. Trimming took 4 bases from V and 7 from J, leaving 13 bases between them. CDR1 and CDR2 (germline): SGHTA, FQGTGA. CDR3 coding DNA: TGTGCCAGCAGCTCCCCAGGGTTCTCTGGCTACACCTTC. Translation gives CASSSPGFSGYTF.

This chain connects TRBV29-1 to TRBJ2-5, with D maybe TRBD2 (5 bases). This CDR3 has 12 residues. V lost 4 bases, J lost 9 bases, and 15 bases lay in between. Per germline, CDR1 SQVTM and CDR2 ANQGSEA. CDR3 region: CSVGSVEAAQYF. Here the CDR3 DNA reads TGCAGCGTTGGTAGCGTGGAGGCGGCCCAGTACTTC.

This clone occurred a few times. The chain joins TRBV11-3 to TRBJ2-1, with D perhaps matching TRBD1 or TRBD2 (5 bases each). The CDR3 length is 13 residues. Trimming stripped 5 bases from V and 9 bases from J, with 14 bases between. CDR1 is SGHNT and CDR2 is YENEEA in the germline V gene. CDR3 amino acids: CASSRQGAAEQFF. CDR3 nucleotide sequence: TGTGCCAGCAGCCGGCAGGGAGCGGCTGAGCAGTTCTTC.

The genes are TRBV6-1 and TRBJ2-7; TRBD2 aligns across 9 bases. Germline V gene lookup returns CDR1 MNHNS and CDR2 SASEGT. The CDR3 sequence is 14 residues long. Trimming took 4 bases from V and 4 from J; bases not matched to a gene: 5. The CDR3 bases are TGTGCCAGCAGTGCGACTAGCGGACCTTACGAGCAGTACTTC. Translated, it gives CASSATSGPYEQYF.

This clone was seen just once. The V call is TRBV19, the J call TRBJ2-6; D remains ambiguous. The CDR3 covers 15 residues. The V end was cut by 9 bases, the J end by 0 bases, with 12 bases between. Per the germline V gene, CDR1 is LNHDA and CDR2 is SQIVND (reference sequence). This CDR3 reads CASLEPSSGANVLTF. The CDR3 nucleotides read TGTGCCAGCCTTGAGCCAAGCTCTGGGGCCAACGTCCTGACTTTC.

The chain couples TRBV5-6 to TRBJ2-3; D gene uncertain. V was pared by 1 base and J by 3 bases, with 0 bases between. The length of the CDR3 is 11 residues. Germline V gene sequence: CDR1 SGHDT, CDR2 YYEEEE. CDR3 sequence reads: CASSLTDTQYF. DNA of the CDR3: TGTGCCAGCAGCTTGACAGATACGCAGTATTTT.